These 20 T cell receptor beta chains were sequenced from one sample in a study of TIL therapy for anti-PD-1-resistant metastatic lung cancer. Time point: pre-treatment sample, taken before nivolumab and TIL therapy. The tumor samples were excised metastases, mostly pleural nodules or supraclavicular lymph nodes. Sequencing used immunoSEQ v3. Only in-frame clones appear in the TCRdb table, and some are missing; sequencing was by immunoSEQ multiplex PCR. The sample yields approximately 97,000 clones, roughly 65% seen once. The sequences come from tumor tissue, collected at baseline. These receptors were taken from a person aged 30 to 80 with non-small cell lung cancer.

Ten or more counts support this clone. This chain links TRBV5-1 with TRBJ1-2; TRBD1 agrees at 7 bases. The CDR3 is made up of 15 amino acids. The ends lost 4 bases at V and 1 base at J; junction bases unmatched: 7. The V gene's germline CDR1 is SGHRS and CDR2 YFSETQ. CDR3 loop: CASSGGQAINYGYTF. The CDR3 region has the DNA TGCGCCAGCAGCGGCGGACAGGCAATTAACTATGGCTACACCTTC.

The chain joins TRBV7-2 to TRBJ1-5, with D tentatively TRBD1 (5 bases). V was cut by 5 bases and J by 3 bases, with 14 bases left in between. Per the germline V gene, CDR1 is SGHTA and CDR2 is FQGNSA. There are 15 residues in the CDR3. The CDR3 DNA reads as TGTGCCAGCAGCCCGGAGCGGGGCCTCAATCAGCCCCAGCATTTT. This codes for CASSPERGLNQPQHF.

This clone was observed a handful of times. The V and J genes are TRBV7-9 and TRBJ2-1; TRBD1 is a possible D gene (6 bases). V dropped 5 bases and J dropped 0 bases, with 11 bases sitting between them. The CDR3 runs to 15 residues. Germline V gene sequence: CDR1 SEHNR, CDR2 FQNEAQ (reference sequence). CDR3 amino acids: CASSARQASYNEQFF. CDR3 bases: TGTGCCAGCAGCGCTCGACAGGCCTCCTACAATGAGCAGTTCTTC.

The chain has TRBV7-9 and TRBJ2-7; TRBD2 agrees at 7 bases. J lost 2 bases, V lost 1 base, and 2 bases had no gene match. This CDR3 is built from 14 residues. Germline CDR1 is SEHNR and CDR2 is FQNEAQ (reference sequence). The CDR3 protein is CASSLGLAAYEQYF. The CDR3 DNA sequence: TGTGCCAGCAGCTTAGGACTAGCCGCCTACGAGCAGTACTTC.

The chain recombines TRBV27 with TRBJ1-6, with D tentatively TRBD1 (5 bases). Germline V gives CDR1 MNHEY, CDR2 SMNVEV (reference sequence). CDR3 length equals 17 residues. V was cut by 4 bases and J by 4 bases, with 17 bases left in between. The CDR3 loop is CASSSTLTAPYNSPLHF. CDR3 in DNA: TGTGCCAGCAGTTCCACCTTGACAGCCCCTTATAATTCACCCCTCCACTTT.

This clone was seen more than once but under ten times. The J gene is TRBJ2-5, the V gene TRBV2; 12 bases are a match to TRBD2. Losses at the gene ends were 6 bases for V and 1 base for J; bases not matched to a gene: 6. This CDR3 is 16 amino acids long. Germline V gene sequence: CDR1 SNHLY, CDR2 FYNNEI. CDR3 nucleotides: TGTGCCAGCAGCGCCGGGACTAGCGGGCTCCAAGAGACCCAGTACTTC. Amino acid sequence: CASSAGTSGLQETQYF.

The chain is built from TRBV5-6 and TRBJ2-5, with D tentatively TRBD1 or TRBD2 (5 bases each). Looked up from germline, CDR1 is SGHDT and CDR2 is YYEEEE. There are 14 residues in the CDR3. The ends were cut back, 3 bases at V and 4 bases at J, with 13 bases in the middle. The CDR3, as DNA: TGTGCCAGCAGCTCCCGGACTGGGGGAGAGACCCAGTACTTC. Its translation: CASSSRTGGETQYF.

The chain couples TRBV18 to TRBJ1-4, with TRBD1 matching 7 bases. J gave up 5 bases and V 3 bases, and 3 bases lay outside the gene matches. CDR3 length: 14 amino acids. Germline V gene lookup returns CDR1 KGHSH and CDR2 LQKENI. The chain's CDR3 is CASSPPDRNEKLFF. The CDR3 DNA reads as TGTGCCAGCTCACCTCCGGACAGGAATGAAAAACTGTTTTTT.

The chain joins TRBV4-1 to TRBJ1-4, with TRBD1 as a possible D gene (6 bases). The CDR3 extends over 18 amino acids. Trimming removed 1 base at V and 5 bases at J, with 20 bases between. Germline CDR1 MGHRA, CDR2 YSYEKL. CDR3 bases: TGCGCCAGCAGCCAAGCCCCTCTACGACAGGCGATAAATGAAAAACTGTTTTTT. Translation gives CASSQAPLRQAINEKLFF.

The rearrangement joins TRBV6-6 to TRBJ2-7; TRBD1 aligns across 7 bases. The ends lost 6 bases at V and 3 bases at J; junction bases unmatched: 5. The CDR3 is 13 residues long. CDR1 and CDR2 (germline): MNHNY, SVGAGI (reference sequence). CDR3 nucleotide sequence: TGTGCCAGCAGCCGAACAGGGGACTACGAGCAGTACTTC. Protein: CASSRTGDYEQYF.

The chain links TRBV18 to TRBJ1-2, with D perhaps TRBD1 (5 bases). This CDR3 is 14 amino acids long. Germline V lookup: CDR1 KGHSH, CDR2 LQKENI. V lost 2 bases, J lost 6 bases, and 13 bases lay in between. The CDR3 sequence is CASSPTLGGDGYTF. The CDR3 region has the DNA TGTGCCAGCTCACCAACCTTGGGGGGAGATGGCTACACCTTC.

The genes are TRBV7-6 and TRBJ2-6; D is undetermined. Trimming took off 5 bases at V and 0 bases at J, with 8 bases between the two ends. This CDR3 is 15 amino acids long. CDR1 is SGHVS, CDR2 FNYEAQ, per germline. This CDR3 is CASSPQSSGANVLTF. The CDR3 region has the DNA TGTGCCAGCAGCCCCCAAAGCTCTGGGGCCAACGTCCTGACTTTC.

The chain couples TRBV11-2 to TRBJ2-5, with 14 bases fitting TRBD2. Germline V gene lookup returns CDR1 SGHAT and CDR2 FQNNGV. The V segment lost 5 bases and the J segment 4 bases; nucleotides outside the gene matches: 3. The CDR3 has 15 residues. For the CDR3, the DNA is TGTGCCAGCAGCCCCGGACTAGCGGGGGGAGAGACCCAGTACTTC. Translation gives CASSPGLAGGETQYF.

This chain uses TRBV4-1 with TRBJ2-3, with D possibly matching TRBD2 (5 bases). The germline V gene encodes CDR1 MGHRA and CDR2 YSYEKL. Trimming cost V 3 bases and J 0 bases, with 10 bases left between them. CDR3 size: 15 residues. The CDR3, as DNA: TGCGCCAGCAGCCATCTCAGCGGTAGCACAGATACGCAGTATTTT. This codes for CASSHLSGSTDTQYF.

This clone is labeled medium-sized. J is TRBJ2-3 and V is TRBV27; the match to TRBD2 covers 8 bases. Germline V lookup: CDR1 MNHEY, CDR2 SMNVEV (reference sequence). The trim removed 0 bases at V and 5 bases at J, leaving 1 base unmatched. The CDR3 covers 14 residues. CDR3 residues: CASSLSLAGDTQYF. The CDR3, as DNA: TGTGCCAGCAGTTTATCTCTAGCGGGAGATACGCAGTATTTT.

This clone was observed a handful of times. The rearrangement joins TRBV29-1 to TRBJ1-3, with TRBD1 identical over 9 bases. The CDR3 extends over 14 amino acids. Trimming removed 7 bases from V and 3 bases from J; junction bases left unmatched: 7. Germline CDR1 reads SQVTM; CDR2 reads ANQGSEA. For the CDR3, the DNA is TGCAGCGCTAGGGACAGGGAACTTGGAAACACCATATATTTT. Translated, it gives CSARDRELGNTIYF. The complete variable domain, with remaining parts taken from reference TRBV29-1 and TRBJ1-3, reads SAVISQKPSRDICQRGTSLTIQCQVDSQVTMMFWYRQQPGQSLTLIATANQGSEATYESGFVIDKFPISRPNLTFSTLTVSNMSPEDSSIYLCSARDRELGNTIYFGEGSWLTVV.

The chain couples TRBV7-2 to TRBJ1-5, with a weak D call TRBD1 (5 bases). Trimming took 3 bases from V and 4 from J, leaving 7 bases between them. CDR3 size: 13 residues. From germline, CDR1 is SGHTA and CDR2 FQGNSA. The CDR3 loop is CASSFRQNQPQHF. In DNA, the CDR3 is TGTGCCAGCAGCTTTAGACAGAATCAGCCCCAGCATTTT. The full variable domain, its missing parts supplied by reference TRBV7-2 and TRBJ1-5, is GAGVSQSPSNKVTEKGKDVELRCDPISGHTALYWYRQSLGQGLEFLIYFQGNSAPDKSGLPSDRFSAERTGGSVSTLTIQRTQQEDSAVYLCASSFRQNQPQHFGDGTRLSIL.

This chain connects TRBV9 to TRBJ1-4; D not resolved. The V gene's germline CDR1 is SGDLS and CDR2 YYNGEE. The CDR3 length is 14 residues. Trimming removed 1 base from V and 6 bases from J, with 10 bases in between. Here the CDR3 DNA reads TGTGCCAGCAGCGTATTAGGGTTGGATGAAAAACTGTTTTTT. Translation: CASSVLGLDEKLFF.

The chain has TRBV23-1 and TRBJ2-7; TRBD2 agrees at 9 bases. TRBV23-1 is labeled an ORF, and its function is uncertain. CDR3 size: 20 residues. The V gene end was trimmed by 0 bases and the J gene end by 2 bases; junction bases not matched to a gene: 17. The CDR3, as DNA: TGCGCCAGCAGTCAATCGACTCTGGCTAGCGGGACCCGTCTTACCTACGAGCAGTACTTC. Translated, it gives CASSQSTLASGTRLTYEQYF.

The CDR3 region is CASSLGGRRAFF. The CDR3 DNA sequence: TGTGCCAGCAGTTTGGGGGGACGTCGAGCTTTCTTT. V is TRBV6-5 and J is TRBJ1-1, with D possibly TRBD1 on 5 matching bases. The CDR3 length is 12 residues. V lost 4 bases and J lost 10, with 13 bases in between. Germline loops: CDR1 MNHEY, CDR2 SVGAGI.